Below are 2 T cell receptor beta chains sequenced from a single sample in a study of T cell responses to AZD1222 COVID-19 vaccine. Profiled with immunoSEQ multiplex PCR; TCRdb holds only in-frame clones, not every one. The repertoire consists of approximately 110,000 clones, with over 75% occurring once and the leading ten covering roughly 1.1%. Sequenced here: peripheral blood, sampled on day 0 of AZD1222 vaccination. Receptors originate from an adult in good health.

This clone was detected only once. The V gene is TRBV7-8, the J gene TRBJ1-3; 10 bases align to TRBD1. Germline CDR1 is SGHVS and CDR2 is FQNEAQ. The CDR3 runs to 17 residues. J was trimmed by 1 base and V by 4 bases; bases with no gene match: 7. The CDR3 coding sequence is TGTGCCAGCAGCTACGACAGGGGGCCAGGATCTGGAAACACCATATATTTT. Translation: CASSYDRGPGSGNTIYF. The whole variable domain, filled in from reference TRBV7-8 and TRBJ1-3, reads GAGVSQSPRYKVAKRGQDVALRCDPISGHVSLFWYQQALGQGPEFLTYFQNEAQLDKSGLPSDRFFAERPEGSVSTLKIQRTQQEDSAVYLCASSYDRGPGSGNTIYFGEGSWLTVV.

J is TRBJ2-7 and V is TRBV3-1 (or the pseudogene TRBV3-2); TRBD1 matches 10 bases. Germline V gene data show CDR1 as LGHDT and CDR2 as YNNKEL (reference sequence). V gave up 0 bases and J gave up 0 bases; unmatched junction bases: 5. The CDR3 contains 17 residues. For the CDR3, the DNA is TGTGCCAGCAGCCAAGATAGGACAGGGGGTTACTCCTACGAGCAGTACTTC. It yields the protein CASSQDRTGGYSYEQYF.